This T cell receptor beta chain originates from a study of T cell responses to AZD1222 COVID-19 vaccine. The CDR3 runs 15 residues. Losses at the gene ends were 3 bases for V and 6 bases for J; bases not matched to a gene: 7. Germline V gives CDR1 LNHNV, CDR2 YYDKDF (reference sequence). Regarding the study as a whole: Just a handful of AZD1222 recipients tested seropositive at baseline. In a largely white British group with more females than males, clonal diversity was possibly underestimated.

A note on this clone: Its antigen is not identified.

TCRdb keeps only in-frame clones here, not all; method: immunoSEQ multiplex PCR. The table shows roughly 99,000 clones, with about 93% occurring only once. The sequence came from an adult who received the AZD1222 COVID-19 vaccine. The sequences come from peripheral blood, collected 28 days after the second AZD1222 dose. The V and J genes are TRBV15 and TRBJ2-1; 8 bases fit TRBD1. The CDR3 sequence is CATSSPRTGLNEQFF. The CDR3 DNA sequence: TGTGCCACCAGCAGCCCCCGGACAGGGCTCAATGAGCAGTTCTTC.